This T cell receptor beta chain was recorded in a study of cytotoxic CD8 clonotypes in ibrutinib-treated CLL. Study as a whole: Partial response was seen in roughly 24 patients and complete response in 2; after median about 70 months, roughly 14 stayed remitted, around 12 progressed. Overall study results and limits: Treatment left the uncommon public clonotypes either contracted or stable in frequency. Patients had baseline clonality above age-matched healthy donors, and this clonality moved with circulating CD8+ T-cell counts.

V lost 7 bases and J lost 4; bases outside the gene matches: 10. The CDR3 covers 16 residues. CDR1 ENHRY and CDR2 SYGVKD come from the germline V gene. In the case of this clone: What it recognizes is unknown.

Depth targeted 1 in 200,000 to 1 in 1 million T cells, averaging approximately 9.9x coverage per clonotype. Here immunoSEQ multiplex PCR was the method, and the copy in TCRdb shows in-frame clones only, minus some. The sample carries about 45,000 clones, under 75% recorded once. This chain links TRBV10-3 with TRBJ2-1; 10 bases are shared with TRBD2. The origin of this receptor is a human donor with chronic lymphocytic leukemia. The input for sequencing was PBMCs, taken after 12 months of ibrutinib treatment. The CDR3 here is CAIKAKEAGGYNEQFF. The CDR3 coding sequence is TGTGCCATCAAAGCCAAGGAAGCGGGGGGGTACAATGAGCAGTTCTTC.